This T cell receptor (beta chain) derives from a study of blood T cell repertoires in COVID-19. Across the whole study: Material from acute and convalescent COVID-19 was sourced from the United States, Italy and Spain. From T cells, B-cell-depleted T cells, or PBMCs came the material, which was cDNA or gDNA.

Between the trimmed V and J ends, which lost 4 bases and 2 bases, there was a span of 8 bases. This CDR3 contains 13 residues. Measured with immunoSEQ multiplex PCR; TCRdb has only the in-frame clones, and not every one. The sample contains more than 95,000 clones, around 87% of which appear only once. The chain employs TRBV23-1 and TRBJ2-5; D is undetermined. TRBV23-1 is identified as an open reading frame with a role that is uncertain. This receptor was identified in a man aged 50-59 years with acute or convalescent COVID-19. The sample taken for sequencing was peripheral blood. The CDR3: CASSPPRQETQYF. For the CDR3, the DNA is TGCGCCAGCAGTCCCCCCCGGCAAGAGACCCAGTACTTC.